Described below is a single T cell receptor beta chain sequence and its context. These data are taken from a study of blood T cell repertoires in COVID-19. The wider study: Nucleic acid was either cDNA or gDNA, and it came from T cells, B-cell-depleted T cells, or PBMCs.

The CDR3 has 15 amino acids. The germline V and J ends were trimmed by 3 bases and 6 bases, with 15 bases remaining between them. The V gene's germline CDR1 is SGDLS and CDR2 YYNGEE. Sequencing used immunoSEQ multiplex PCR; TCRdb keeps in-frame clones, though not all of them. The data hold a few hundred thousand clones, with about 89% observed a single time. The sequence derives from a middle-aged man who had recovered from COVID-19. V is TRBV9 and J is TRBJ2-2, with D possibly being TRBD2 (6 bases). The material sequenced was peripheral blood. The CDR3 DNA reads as TGTGCCAGCAGCGCTGTAGGGGCTAGCGCCGGGGAGCTGTTTTTT. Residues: CASSAVGASAGELFF.